This T cell receptor beta chain appears in the sequencing data of a study of radiation and T cells in renal cell carcinoma. On the study more broadly: Nephrectomy followed 15 Gy stereotactic body radiation by 4 weeks.

Time point defined: blood 2 weeks post-SBRT. Treatment given: 15 Gy SBRT to primary tumor, nephrectomy 4 weeks later. This clone was seen only once. Generated by immunoSEQ multiplex PCR, the TCRdb table keeps only in-frame clones and is missing some. The sample includes 150,000 to 160,000 clones, approximately 88% seen only once; the top ten take 10% to 15%. V was clipped by 4 bases and J by 1 base; unmatched bases: 4. Germline CDR1 is SGDLS and CDR2 is YYNGEE. This CDR3 spans 15 amino acids. This chain connects TRBV9 to TRBJ1-5; the match to TRBD1 covers 8 bases. Sequencing used blood, obtained from a patient whose treatment included radiotherapy and nephrectomy. The receptor was isolated from a woman in her 50s with renal cell carcinoma. The CDR3 protein is CASSRAGGSNQPQHF. The DNA for the CDR3 is TGTGCCAGCAGCCGAGCAGGGGGCAGCAATCAGCCCCAGCATTTT.